Listed below are T cell receptor beta chains from one sample, sequenced in a study of T cell repertoires in cytomegalovirus infection. TCRdb re-derived calls from the reads in MiXCR, one entry per CDR3 protein. The sample has roughly 720,000 distinct CDR3 sequences, roughly 36% seen once; the top ten hold 2.5% to 3.5%. Sequenced sample: PBMCs. The origin of the receptors is a human donor in good health (CMV status not recorded). Some clones in this sample may be carry-over from other donors' samples. CDR3s include the opening cysteine and the closing phenylalanine or tryptophan. Each record gives: clone size, J gene, D gene, V gene, CDR3 protein, CDR3 DNA. The D gene is left open where the match is weak. A clone size is listed for some rows: how often the clone was seen (once, few, many), or a class if it is expanded.

.	TRBJ1-1	TRBD1	TRBV5-6	CASSLVQGSMNTEAFF	TGTGCCAGCAGCTTGGTACAGGGGTCTATGAACACTGAAGCTTTCTTT
.	TRBJ2-1	.	TRBV29-1	CSVADGVRSRNEQFF	TGCAGCGTTGCAGATGGGGTCAGGAGTCGGAATGAGCAGTTCTTC
.	TRBJ2-3	.	TRBV24-1	CATRRERSDTQYF	TGTGCCACCAGACGGGAGAGGTCAGATACGCAGTATTTT
.	TRBJ1-4	.	TRBV12-3/TRBV12-4	CASRRKMKLFF	TGTGCCAGCAGGAGGAAGATGAAGCTGTTTTTT
many	TRBJ1-1	TRBD1	TRBV7-6	CASRKGGQGNTEAFF	TGTGCCAGCAGGAAAGGAGGACAGGGGAACACTGAAGCTTTCTTT
.	TRBJ1-5	.	TRBV27	CASAWGGGGNQPQHF	TGTGCCAGCGCTTGGGGGGGAGGGGGCAATCAGCCCCAGCATTTT
few	TRBJ2-7	.	TRBV6-6	CASSYSRGAGNDEQYF	TGTGCCAGCAGTTACTCTAGGGGGGCGGGTAATGACGAGCAGTACTTC
.	TRBJ2-7	TRBD2	TRBV10-3	CAIRGLAGSSEQYF	TGTGCCATCCGTGGACTAGCGGGATCGAGCGAGCAGTACTTC
many	TRBJ1-1	.	TRBV2	CASRVRGGNTEAFF	TGTGCCAGCAGGGTCAGGGGAGGGAACACTGAAGCTTTCTTT
few	TRBJ1-2	.	TRBV10-2	CASSAGVPESYGYTF	TGCGCCAGCAGTGCGGGGGTCCCGGAGTCTTATGGCTACACCTTC
many	TRBJ2-3	.	TRBV7-2	CASSFAAGSGDTQYF	TGTGCCAGCAGCTTCGCCGCGGGGAGCGGAGATACGCAGTATTTT
few	TRBJ2-1	TRBD2	TRBV12-3/TRBV12-4	CASRRTSGRTYNEQFF	TGTGCCAGCAGGAGGACTAGCGGGAGGACCTACAATGAGCAGTTCTTC
.	TRBJ1-1	.	TRBV6-8	CASRETANTEAFF	TGTGCCAGCAGAGAGACAGCGAACACTGAAGCTTTCTTT
many	TRBJ2-3	TRBD1	TRBV7-6	CASSLRTGRGSADTQYF	TGTGCCAGCAGCTTAAGGACAGGGCGGGGTTCGGCTGATACGCAGTATTTT
few	TRBJ2-1	.	TRBV29-1	CSLRKGLRDEQFF	TGCAGCCTGCGAAAGGGTTTACGAGATGAGCAGTTCTTC
.	TRBJ1-4	.	TRBV7-6	CASSAGTGNEKLFF	TGTGCCAGCAGCGCCGGGACTGGGAATGAAAAACTGTTTTTT
once	TRBJ2-2	.	TRBV5-1	CASSWDGTYTGELFF	TGCGCCAGCAGCTGGGACGGAACCTACACCGGGGAGCTGTTTTTT
few	TRBJ1-3	.	TRBV2	CATGTPGNTIYF	TGTGCCACCGGGACGCCAGGAAACACCATATATTTT
.	TRBJ1-1	.	TRBV20-1	CSARPGHGNTEAFF	TGCAGTGCTAGACCGGGACACGGGAACACTGAAGCTTTCTTT
.	TRBJ2-7	TRBD1	TRBV28	CASSSTPGQGFYEQYF	TGTGCCAGCAGTTCTACCCCGGGACAGGGTTTCTACGAGCAGTACTTC
.	TRBJ2-1	TRBD2	TRBV20-1	CSASDGFVAGDDGEQFF	TGCAGTGCTAGTGATGGTTTTGTAGCGGGAGACGACGGTGAGCAGTTCTTC
many	TRBJ2-7	.	TRBV6-1	CASSLRRDSYEQYF	TGTGCCAGCAGTTTGAGGCGGGACTCCTACGAGCAGTACTTC
.	TRBJ1-2	.	TRBV7-9	CASSPRDPPDGYTF	TGTGCCAGCAGCCCTCGGGACCCGCCGGATGGCTACACCTTC
.	TRBJ2-3	TRBD2	TRBV28	CASSPERVAGRDTQYF	TGTGCCAGCAGTCCGGAACGGGTAGCGGGTAGGGATACGCAGTATTTT
.	TRBJ2-7	.	TRBV5-1	CASSSSGVEDEQYF	TGCGCCAGCAGCTCCTCGGGTGTAGAAGACGAGCAGTACTTC
.	TRBJ2-1	.	TRBV5-6	CASSFWVNEQFF	TGTGCCAGCAGCTTTTGGGTGAATGAGCAGTTCTTC
.	TRBJ1-5	.	TRBV6-2/TRBV6-3	CASSYSIGVQPQHF	TGTGCCAGCAGTTACTCCATAGGGGTACAGCCCCAGCATTTT
few	TRBJ1-2	.	TRBV5-1	CASSLAADYGYTF	TGCGCCAGCAGCTTGGCGGCGGACTATGGCTACACCTTC
.	TRBJ2-5	TRBD2	TRBV5-4	CASSQGLAGVETQYF	TGTGCCAGCAGCCAGGGACTAGCGGGAGTTGAGACCCAGTACTTC
many	TRBJ2-3	TRBD2	TRBV7-2	CASSLPRMTSGGRTDTQYF	TGTGCCAGCAGCTTACCTCGAATGACTAGCGGGGGCCGCACAGATACGCAGTATTTT
many	TRBJ2-7	.	TRBV7-2	CASSLTTYEQYF	TGTGCCAGCAGCTTAACAACCTACGAGCAGTACTTC